This T cell receptor beta chain was identified during a study of T cell repertoires in cytomegalovirus infection (dated by TCRdb to about 2019). About the investigation overall: Donor HLA type was relevant to the analysis, as public TCR beta signatures indicated carriage of CMV infection together with the matching HLA type.

The sample was run on an Illumina HiSeq 1500. TCRdb cleaned the public reads at Q25 with fastp, built clones with MiXCR and kept in-frame beta chains. A single entry per CDR3 protein holds the most common genes and DNA from its merged rows. The sample data list 150,000 to 200,000 distinct CDR3 sequences, and over 13% of these were observed just once. Approximately 30% of the sample is in the top ten clones. CDR1 SGHRS and CDR2 YFSETQ are derived from the germline V gene. V is reduced by 0 bases and J by 0 bases, leaving a spacing of 7 bases between them. The CDR3, from cysteine to phenylalanine, totals 15 residues. Only the CDR3 DNA stays, 45 bases, in frame from base 1. This clonotype showed up many times. What antigen it recognizes has not been identified. No much larger clone is present one base from it, and per-base qualities are unavailable. Overall study results and their limits: The ex vivo response was dominated by HLA-C-restricted CMV-specific TCR beta clonotypes, which also provided the single most frequent clonotype in two of eight donors. In both this cohort and an independent cohort of approximately 350 donors, the cumulative frequency of public TCR beta family members distinguished carriers of CMV infection plus the relevant HLA type.

In this chain, TRBV5-1 is recombined with TRBJ2-1; the best D guess is TRBD2, with 6 bases matching. The sequenced sample consisted of PBMCs. This TCR came from a human donor in good health (CMV status not recorded). Some clones in this sample may be carry-over from other donors' samples. The nucleotide sequence is TGCGCCAGCAGCTTGGAGGGACTCTCCTACAATGAGCAGTTCTTC. Translation gives CASSLEGLSYNEQFF.